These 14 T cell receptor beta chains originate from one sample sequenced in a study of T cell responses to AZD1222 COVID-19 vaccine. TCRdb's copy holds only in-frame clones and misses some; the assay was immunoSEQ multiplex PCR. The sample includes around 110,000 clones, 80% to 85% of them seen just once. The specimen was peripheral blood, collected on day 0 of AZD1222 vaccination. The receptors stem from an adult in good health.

CDR3 DNA sequence: TGTGCCAGCAGTTACAACAGGAACTACGAGCAGTACTTC. Its translation is CASSYNRNYEQYF. The chain has TRBV6-2 or TRBV6-3 and TRBJ2-7; D is perhaps TRBD1 (5 bases). CDR3 length: 13 residues. V lost 2 bases and J 3 bases, leaving 8 bases between the germline ends. The germline V gene has CDR1 MNHEY and CDR2 SVGEGT.

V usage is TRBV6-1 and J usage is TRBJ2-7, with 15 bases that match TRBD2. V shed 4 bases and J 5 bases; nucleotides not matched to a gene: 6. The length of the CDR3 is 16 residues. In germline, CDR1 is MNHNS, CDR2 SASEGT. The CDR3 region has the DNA TGTGCCAGCAGTGGGGGGACTAGCGGGAGGCGACACGAGCAGTACTTC. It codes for CASSGGTSGRRHEQYF.

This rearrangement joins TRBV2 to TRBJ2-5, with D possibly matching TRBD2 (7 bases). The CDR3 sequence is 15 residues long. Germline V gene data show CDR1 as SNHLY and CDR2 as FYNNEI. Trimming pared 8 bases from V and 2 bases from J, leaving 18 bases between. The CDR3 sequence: CASGSSGGRQETQYF. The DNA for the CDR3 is TGTGCCAGCGGAAGTTCGGGGGGCCGGCAAGAGACCCAGTACTTC.

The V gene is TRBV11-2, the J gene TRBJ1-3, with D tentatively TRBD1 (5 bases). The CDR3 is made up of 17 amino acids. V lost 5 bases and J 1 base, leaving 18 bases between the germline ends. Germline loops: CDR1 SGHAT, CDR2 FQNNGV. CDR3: CASSPGHLGSSGNTIYF. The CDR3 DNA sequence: TGTGCCAGCAGCCCAGGACACCTTGGTAGTTCTGGAAACACCATATATTTT.

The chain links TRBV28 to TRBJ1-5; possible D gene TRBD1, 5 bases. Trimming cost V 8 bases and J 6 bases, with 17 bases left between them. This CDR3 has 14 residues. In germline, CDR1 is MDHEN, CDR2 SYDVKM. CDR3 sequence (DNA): TGTGCCAGCGCCTGGGGACCAGGTAGTCAGCCCCAGCATTTT. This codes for CASAWGPGSQPQHF.

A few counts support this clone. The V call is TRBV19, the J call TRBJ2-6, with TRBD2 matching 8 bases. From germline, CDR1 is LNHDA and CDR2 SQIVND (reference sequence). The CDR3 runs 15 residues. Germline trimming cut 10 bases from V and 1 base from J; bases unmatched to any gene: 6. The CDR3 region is CATRGGHSGANVLTF. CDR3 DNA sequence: TGTGCCACCCGGGGGGGGCATTCTGGGGCCAACGTCCTGACTTTC.

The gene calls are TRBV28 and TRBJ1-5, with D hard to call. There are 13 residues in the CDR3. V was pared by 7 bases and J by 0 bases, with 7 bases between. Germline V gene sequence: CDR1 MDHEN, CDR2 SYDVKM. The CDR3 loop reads CASKEGSNQPQHF. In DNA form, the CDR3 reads TGTGCCAGCAAAGAGGGTAGCAATCAGCCCCAGCATTTT.

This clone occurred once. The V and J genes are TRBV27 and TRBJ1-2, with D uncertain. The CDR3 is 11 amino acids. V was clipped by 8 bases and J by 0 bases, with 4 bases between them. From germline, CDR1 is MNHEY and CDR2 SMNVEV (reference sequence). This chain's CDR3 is CASGANYGYTF. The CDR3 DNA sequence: TGTGCCAGCGGGGCTAACTATGGCTACACCTTC.

The CDR3 DNA is TGTGCCAGCAGTGAATTTGGGCAGGGGTGGACAGATACGCAGTATTTT. Translated: CASSEFGQGWTDTQYF. V is TRBV25-1 and J is TRBJ2-3, with D tentatively TRBD1 (6 bases). This CDR3 contains 16 residues. Trimming stripped 1 base from V and 3 bases from J, with 14 bases between. Per the germline V gene, CDR1 is MGHDK and CDR2 is SYGVNS.

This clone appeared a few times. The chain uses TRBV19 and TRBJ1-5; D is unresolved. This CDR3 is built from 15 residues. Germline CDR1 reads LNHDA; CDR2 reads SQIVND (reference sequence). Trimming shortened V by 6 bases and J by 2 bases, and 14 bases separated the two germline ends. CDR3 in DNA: TGTGCCAGTAGCCCGGACCCGTTTGGCAATCAGCCCCAGCATTTT. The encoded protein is CASSPDPFGNQPQHF.

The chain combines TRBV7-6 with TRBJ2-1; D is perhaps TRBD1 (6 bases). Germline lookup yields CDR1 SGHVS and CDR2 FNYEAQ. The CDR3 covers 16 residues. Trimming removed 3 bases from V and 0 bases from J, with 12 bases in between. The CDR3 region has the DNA TGTGCCAGCAGCTTGGCCGGGACAAGCTCCTACAATGAGCAGTTCTTC. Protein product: CASSLAGTSSYNEQFF.

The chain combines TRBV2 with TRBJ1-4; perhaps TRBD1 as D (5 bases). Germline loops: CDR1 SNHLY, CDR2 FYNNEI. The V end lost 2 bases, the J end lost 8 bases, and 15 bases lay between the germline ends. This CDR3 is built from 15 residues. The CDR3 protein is CASSERQPSREKLFF. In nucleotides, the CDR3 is TGTGCCAGCAGTGAACGACAGCCTAGTCGCGAAAAACTGTTTTTT.

CDR3 sequence: CASSLEGRNTEAFF. Here the CDR3 DNA reads TGCGCCAGCAGCTTGGAAGGACGGAACACTGAAGCTTTCTTT. This chain links TRBV5-1 with TRBJ1-1; no definite D call. This CDR3 region has 14 residues. V gave up 0 bases and J gave up 1 base, with 7 bases separating them. Germline-derived CDR1 and CDR2 are SGHRS and YFSETQ.

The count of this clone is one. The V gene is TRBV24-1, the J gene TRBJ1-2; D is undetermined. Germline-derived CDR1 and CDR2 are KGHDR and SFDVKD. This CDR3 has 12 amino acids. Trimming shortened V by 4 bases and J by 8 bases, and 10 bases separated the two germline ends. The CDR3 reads CATSDPNRGYTF. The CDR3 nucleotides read TGTGCCACCAGTGACCCTAACCGGGGCTACACCTTC.